This TCR beta chain appears in the sequencing data of a study of shared clonotypes between healthy human individuals. Germline CDR1 reads GTSNPN; CDR2 reads SVGIG (reference sequence). Between the trimmed V and J ends, which lost 3 bases and 4 bases, there was a span of 21 bases. The CDR3 totals 16 residues. There are a few counts of this clone. The antigen is undetermined. Using around 180 ng DNA, about 30,000 T cell genomes, the sorted-subset replicate PCRs were run. Produced via immunoSEQ multiplex PCR; TCRdb's table is partial and in-frame only. Of more than 2 million clones in the sample, around 96% are singletons; the top ten hold around 1.1%. Selected positively for CCR7 and CD45RO-negative, naive CD8 cells excluded terminally differentiated effector memory CD45RA+ cells. Whole-study findings and limits: Apart from blood, nothing was sampled; tissue repertoires likely differ. Shared across a few donors were approximately 5% of the naive CD4 clonotypes. The study found lower generation probabilities in non-shared clonotypes than in those shared by all four donors.

V usage is TRBV30 and J usage is TRBJ1-2; possible D gene TRBD1, 5 bases. The origin of this receptor is a man between 18 and 29 years old in good health. Sample: naive CD8+ T cells sorted from blood. The CDR3 coding sequence is TGTGCCTGGAGCCCGGATAGTTCACCAGGGTCCTATGGCTACACCTTC. Encoded protein: CAWSPDSSPGSYGYTF.